This TCR beta chain originates from a study of Ad26.COV2.S vaccination and SARS-CoV-2 variants. The data were produced by immunoSEQ multiplex PCR, yet TCRdb's version contains in-frame clones alone and is incomplete. This sample has around 450,000 clones, with 80% to 90% found just once. With V trimmed by 1 base and J by 6 bases, 3 bases remained unmatched. The CDR3 sequence is 14 residues long. Germline loops: CDR1 PRHDT, CDR2 FYEKMQ (reference sequence). Treatment indicated: roughly 19 received Ad26.COV2.S at low or high dose, single or two shots; 5 received placebo; per-sample allocation not given. Material that was analyzed had been drawn on day 63 after the first vaccine or placebo injection. A Boston adult aged 18-55 years was the donor.

This TCR derives from a person between 18 and 59 years old who received the Ad26.COV2.S COVID-19 vaccine or a placebo. The sample consisted of peripheral blood, taken in a trial of Ad26.COV2.S vaccine versus placebo. The rearrangement joins TRBV13 to TRBJ2-7, with 10 bases lining up with TRBD2. The CDR3 protein is CASSLEAGGREQYF. The CDR3 nucleotides read TGTGCCAGCAGCTTAGAAGCGGGGGGGCGCGAGCAGTACTTC.